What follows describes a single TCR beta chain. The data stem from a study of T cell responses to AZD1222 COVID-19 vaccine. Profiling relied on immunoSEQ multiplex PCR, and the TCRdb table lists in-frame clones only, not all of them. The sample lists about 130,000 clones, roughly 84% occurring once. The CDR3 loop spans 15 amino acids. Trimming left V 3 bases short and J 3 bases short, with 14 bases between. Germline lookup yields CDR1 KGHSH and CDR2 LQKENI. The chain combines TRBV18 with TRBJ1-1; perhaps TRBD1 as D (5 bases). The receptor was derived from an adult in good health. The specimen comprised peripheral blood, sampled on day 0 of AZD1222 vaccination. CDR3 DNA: TGTGCCAGCTCACCCTGGGACCCCCCGGACACTGAAGCTTTCTTT. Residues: CASSPWDPPDTEAFF.